The next 8 T cell receptor beta chains were all read from a single sample in a study of control samples from healthy donors and cancer patients. The method was immunoSEQ multiplex PCR; TCRdb's version includes in-frame clones alone and lacks a portion of them. The sample records more than 95,000 clones, around 92% being singletons. Sequences were obtained from PBMCs. The receptors were gathered from a man older than 75 with head and neck cancer.

The gene calls are TRBV30 and TRBJ1-4, with TRBD1 matching 11 bases. Per the germline V gene, CDR1 is GTSNPN and CDR2 is SVGIG (reference sequence). The length of the CDR3 is 14 residues. The V and J ends lost 4 bases and 10 bases, in that order; junction bases with no gene match: 8. DNA of the CDR3: TGTGCCTGGACCCTCGGGACAGGGGGAAGAAAACTGTTTTTT. Residues: CAWTLGTGGRKLFF. Supplemented by reference TRBV30 and TRBJ1-4, the full variable domain reads SQTIHQWPATLVQPVGSPLSLECTVEGTSNPNLYWYRQAAGRGLQLLFYSVGIGQISSEVPQNLSASRPQDRQFILSSKKLLLSDSGFYLCAWTLGTGGRKLFFGSGTQLSVL.

The rearrangement joins TRBV6-2 or TRBV6-3 to TRBJ1-3; unclear D gene. V lost 0 bases and J 3 bases, leaving 9 bases between the germline ends. The CDR3 loop spans 15 amino acids. Germline V gene sequence: CDR1 MNHEY, CDR2 SVGEGT. The CDR3 protein is CASSYSSSFGNTIYF. CDR3 bases: TGTGCCAGCAGTTACTCGAGTAGTTTTGGAAACACCATATATTTT.

This sequence joins TRBV5-1 and TRBJ1-1; D perhaps matches TRBD1 (6 bases). Germline V gives CDR1 SGHRS, CDR2 YFSETQ. Trimming left V 0 bases short and J 6 bases short, with 9 bases between. There are 13 residues in the CDR3. DNA of the CDR3: TGCGCCAGCAGCTTGGCAGGGGCGGCTGAAGCTTTCTTT. Translated: CASSLAGAAEAFF.

The chain carries TRBV19 and TRBJ1-1; D is perhaps TRBD1 (6 bases). V dropped 6 bases and J dropped 5 bases, with 13 bases sitting between them. The CDR3 has 13 amino acids. In germline, CDR1 is LNHDA, CDR2 SQIVND (reference sequence). CDR3 sequence: CASRLQGSTEAFF. CDR3 bases: TGTGCCAGTAGATTACAGGGTAGTACTGAAGCTTTCTTT.

This chain links TRBV4-1 with TRBJ2-7, with 10 bases that match TRBD2. From germline, CDR1 is MGHRA and CDR2 YSYEKL. J gave up 8 bases and V 1 base, and 8 bases lay outside the gene matches. CDR3 length equals 15 residues. The CDR3 here is CASSQGKAGGPQQYF. The CDR3 bases are TGCGCCAGCAGCCAAGGAAAAGCGGGAGGGCCCCAGCAGTACTTC.

CDR3 protein: CASSSLSGNTIYF. CDR3 coding DNA: TGTGCCAGCAGCTCTCTCTCTGGAAACACCATATATTTT. V and J are TRBV7-9 and TRBJ1-3, with D unclear. CDR1 and CDR2 (germline): SEHNR, FQNEAQ (reference sequence). The CDR3 extends over 13 amino acids. V lost 4 bases, J lost 0 bases, and 4 bases lay in between.

The chain has TRBV12-3 or TRBV12-4 and TRBJ1-3, with TRBD1 matching 8 bases. CDR3 length: 13 amino acids. Trimming cost V 6 bases and J 2 bases; bases outside gene matches: 0. CDR3 coding DNA: TGTGCCAGCAGGACAGGGGCTGGAAACACCATATATTTT. Translated, it gives CASRTGAGNTIYF.

This clone was detected only once. The rearrangement uses TRBV19 and TRBJ2-5, with D uncertain. In germline, CDR1 is LNHDA, CDR2 SQIVND (reference sequence). The CDR3 spans 15 residues. With 5 bases removed from V and 5 bases from J, the gap between germline ends came to 18 bases. CDR3 sequence: CASSPPGFALETQYF. CDR3 DNA sequence: TGTGCCAGTAGTCCCCCCGGCTTCGCTCTTGAGACCCAGTACTTC.